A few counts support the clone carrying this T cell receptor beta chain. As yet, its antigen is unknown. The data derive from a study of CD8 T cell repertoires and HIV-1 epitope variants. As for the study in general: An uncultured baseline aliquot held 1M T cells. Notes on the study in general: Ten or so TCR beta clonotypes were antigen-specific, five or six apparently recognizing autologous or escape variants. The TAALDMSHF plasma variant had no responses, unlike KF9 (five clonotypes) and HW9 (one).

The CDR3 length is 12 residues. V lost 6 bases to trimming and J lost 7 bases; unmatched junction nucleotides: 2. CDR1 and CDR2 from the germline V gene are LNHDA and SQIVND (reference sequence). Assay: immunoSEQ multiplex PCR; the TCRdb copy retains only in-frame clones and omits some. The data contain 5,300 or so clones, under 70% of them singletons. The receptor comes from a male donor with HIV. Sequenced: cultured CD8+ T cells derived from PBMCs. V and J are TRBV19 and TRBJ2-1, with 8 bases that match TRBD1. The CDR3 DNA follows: TGTGCCAGTAGAGACAGGGGAAATGAGCAGTTCTTC. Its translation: CASRDRGNEQFF. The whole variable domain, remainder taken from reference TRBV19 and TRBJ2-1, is DGGITQSPKYLFRKEGQNVTLSCEQNLNHDAMYWYRQDPGQGLRLIYYSQIVNDFQKGDIAEGYSVSREKKESFPLTVTSAQKNPTAFYLCASRDRGNEQFFGPGTRLTVL.